The 25 T cell receptor beta chains in this list originate from one sample, sequenced in a study of T-cell reconstitution after alpha-beta-depleted transplantation in children (dated by TCRdb to 2016 to 2017). The library was produced with PCR. Sequencing relied on an Illumina HiSeq 2500. TCR library preparation used molecular barcoding, with unique molecular identifiers applied to normalize quantification of the TCRbeta repertoire. TCRdb reprocessed the public reads (quality trimming at Q25 with fastp, clone calling with MiXCR) and kept in-frame beta chains. CDR3 protein sequences are deduplicated, and each keeps its most common genes and DNA. Recorded for this sample are some 530,000 distinct CDR3 sequences; roughly an eighth of them occurred a single time. In total, the top ten clones hold approximately 5.4% of the sample. This specimen was PBMCs from the stem cell graft donor, taken from the stem cell graft. These receptors were obtained from a human donor who donated a stem cell graft to a child with combined immunodeficiency.

The V call is TRBV12-3 or TRBV12-4, the J call TRBJ2-7; TRBD1 matches at 8 bases. V shed 6 bases, J shed 0 bases, and the junction held 10 bases outside the gene matches. This CDR3 comprises 16 residues. The CDR3 here is CASSLSDDRGSYEQYF. Written as DNA, the CDR3 is TGTGCCAGCAGCCTTTCCGACGACAGGGGCTCCTACGAGCAGTACTTC.

The rearrangement links TRBV6-1 to TRBJ2-6; D call uncertain. CDR1 and CDR2 from the germline V gene are MNHNS and SASEGT. With 11 bases removed from V and 0 bases from J, the gap between germline ends came to 8 bases. The CDR3 totals 13 residues. CDR3 protein: CAGRNSGANVLTF. Here the CDR3 DNA reads TGTGCCGGCCGGAACTCTGGGGCCAACGTCCTGACTTTC.

The table lists this clonotype with a few counts. This sequence joins TRBV4-3 and TRBJ2-5, with TRBD1 matching 8 bases. In germline, CDR1 is LGHNA, CDR2 YSLEER. V was pared by 0 bases and J by 14 bases, with 11 bases of the junction left unmatched. The CDR3 is 14 residues long. The DNA for the CDR3 is TGCGCCAGCAGCCAAGATCATCGGGACAGGTTGATTTACTTC. Residues: CASSQDHRDRLIYF.

The V gene is TRBV5-1, the J gene TRBJ2-7; D perhaps matches TRBD2 (6 bases). This CDR3 has 15 residues. From germline, CDR1 is SGHRS and CDR2 YFSETQ. Trimming shortened V by 0 bases and J by 3 bases, and 13 bases separated the two germline ends. The CDR3 is CASSLANGRGYEQYF. CDR3 DNA sequence: TGCGCCAGCAGCTTGGCGAACGGGAGAGGCTACGAGCAGTACTTC.

This clonotype was found once. This rearrangement joins TRBV7-9 to TRBJ2-5, with unresolved D. The CDR3 consists of 14 residues. CDR1 and CDR2 from the germline V gene are SEHNR and FQNEAQ (reference sequence). Trimming shortened V by 1 base and J by 5 bases, and 11 bases separated the two germline ends. CDR3 in DNA: TGTGCCAGCAGCTTAGAGTTTCCCGTGGAGACCCAGTACTTC. This codes for CASSLEFPVETQYF.

This clonotype was counted ten times or more. The gene calls are TRBV15 and TRBJ2-4; D gene ambiguous. This CDR3 comprises 14 residues. CDR1 is LNHNV and CDR2 is YYDKDF in the germline V gene (reference sequence). Trimming took off 0 bases at V and 9 bases at J, with 12 bases between the two ends. This CDR3 reads CATSRDQPLGIQYF. In DNA form, the CDR3 reads TGTGCCACCAGCAGAGATCAGCCCCTTGGCATTCAGTACTTC.

This chain joins TRBV7-9 and TRBJ2-2, with 7 bases lining up with TRBD1. The germline CDR1 and CDR2 sequences are SEHNR and FQNEAQ (reference sequence). Trimming cost V 5 bases and J 4 bases; bases outside gene matches: 7. The length of the CDR3 is 15 residues. CDR3: CASSHTGTATGELFF. The CDR3 coding sequence is TGTGCCAGCAGCCATACAGGGACAGCCACCGGGGAGCTGTTTTTT.

There are many counts of this clonotype. This chain joins TRBV29-1 and TRBJ2-1; 9 positions agree with TRBD2. The CDR3 consists of 12 residues. V shed 6 bases, J shed 8 bases, and the junction held 5 bases outside the gene matches. In germline, CDR1 is SQVTM, CDR2 ANQGSEA. For the CDR3, the DNA is TGCAGCGTCGGGACTAGCCGGTATGAGCAGTTCTTC. Translation gives CSVGTSRYEQFF.

This chain links TRBV3-1 with TRBJ2-7, with a weak D call TRBD1 (7 bases). V was trimmed by 0 bases and J by 2 bases, leaving 17 bases between them. Germline V gene sequence: CDR1 LGHDT, CDR2 YNNKEL (reference sequence). The CDR3 sequence is 17 residues long. The CDR3 protein is CASSQDLQGGSAYEQYF. DNA of the CDR3: TGTGCCAGCAGCCAAGATCTTCAGGGGGGATCAGCCTACGAGCAGTACTTC.

V is TRBV7-2 and J is TRBJ1-2; D gene ambiguous. Germline V gene data show CDR1 as SGHTA and CDR2 as FQGNSA. This CDR3 has 12 residues. The V gene lost 4 bases and the J gene lost 4 bases, with 7 bases spanning the gap. This CDR3 is CASSSGSYGYTF. In DNA form, the CDR3 reads TGTGCCAGCAGCTCCGGGTCCTATGGCTACACCTTC.

This clonotype was seen only a few times. The chain combines TRBV20-1 with TRBJ2-5, with TRBD1 identical over 9 bases. The CDR3 sequence is 13 residues long. V was pared by 3 bases and J by 3 bases, with 2 bases of the junction left unmatched. The germline gives CDR1 DFQATT, CDR2 SNEGSKA (reference sequence). As DNA, the CDR3 is TGCAGTGCTAGCGGACAGGGGAAAGAGACCCAGTACTTC. Protein product: CSASGQGKETQYF.

This clonotype was seen more than once but under ten times. The rearrangement links TRBV24-1 to TRBJ1-1; D not certain. Trimming took 7 bases from V and 3 from J, leaving 11 bases between them. This CDR3 has 13 residues. Germline-derived CDR1 and CDR2 are KGHDR and SFDVKD. The DNA for the CDR3 is TGTGCCACCAGGGAAACCGGGGACACTGAAGCTTTCTTT. Protein sequence: CATRETGDTEAFF.

The chain couples TRBV7-6 to TRBJ1-6; 8 bases line up with TRBD1. With V trimmed by 1 base and J by 6 bases, 2 bases remained unmatched. Germline V gene sequence: CDR1 SGHVS, CDR2 FNYEAQ. The CDR3 loop spans 15 amino acids. CDR3 residues: CASSLGTGSNSPLHF. The CDR3 nucleotides read TGTGCCAGCAGCTTAGGGACAGGGTCTAATTCACCCCTCCACTTT.

This clonotype appeared a few times. This chain connects TRBV18 to TRBJ2-1; a weak D match, TRBD2 (5 bases). CDR1 is KGHSH and CDR2 is LQKENI in the germline V gene. The V end was cut by 5 bases, the J end by 7 bases, with 30 bases between. This CDR3 comprises 19 residues. The CDR3 sequence: CASSLKPVAERSVANEQFF. CDR3 nucleotides: TGTGCCAGCTCATTAAAACCTGTTGCAGAGCGGAGTGTCGCGAATGAGCAGTTCTTC. Filled out from reference TRBV18 and TRBJ2-1, the complete variable domain reads NAGVMQNPRHLVRRRGQEARLRCSPMKGHSHVYWYRQLPEEGLKFMVYLQKENIIDESGMPKERFSAEFPKEGPSILRIQQVVRGDSAAYFCASSLKPVAERSVANEQFFGPGTRLTVL.

The rearrangement joins TRBV6-5 to TRBJ2-7; 7 bases are a match to TRBD1. V lost 4 bases to trimming and J lost 4 bases; unmatched junction nucleotides: 13. Germline CDR1 reads MNHEY; CDR2 reads SVGAGI. The CDR3 covers 16 residues. For the CDR3, the DNA is TGTGCCAGCAGTTGGACAGGATCGTCCTCCTTTTACGAGCAGTACTTC. Encoded protein: CASSWTGSSSFYEQYF.

This clonotype has a single count. This chain connects TRBV30 to TRBJ1-2; D might be TRBD1 (6 bases). Germline lookup yields CDR1 GTSNPN and CDR2 SVGIG (reference sequence). V lost 4 bases, J lost 7 bases, and 22 bases lay in between. This CDR3 has 15 residues. This CDR3 is CAWTGQKAFTVGYTF. The CDR3 nucleotides are TGTGCCTGGACCGGACAGAAGGCCTTCACTGTTGGCTACACCTTC.

This chain links TRBV6-2 or TRBV6-3 with TRBJ2-1; 11 positions match TRBD2. The germline V gene has CDR1 MNHEY and CDR2 SVGEGT. V was pared by 2 bases and J by 10 bases, with 7 bases of the junction left unmatched. CDR3 length: 15 residues. The CDR3 protein is CASSYPLAGGSEQFF. CDR3 DNA: TGTGCCAGCAGTTACCCCCTAGCGGGGGGATCCGAGCAGTTCTTC.

The rearrangement links TRBV28 to TRBJ2-5, with D possibly matching TRBD2 (5 bases). The CDR3 covers 13 residues. Germline V gene data show CDR1 as MDHEN and CDR2 as SYDVKM. V was pared by 6 bases and J by 5 bases, with 13 bases between. Here the CDR3 DNA reads TGTGCCAGCAGGGAGGCGGTGATGGAGACCCAGTACTTC. Translated: CASREAVMETQYF.

In this sample, this clonotype turned up a few times. The chain joins TRBV2 to TRBJ2-6; TRBD1 agrees at 9 bases. The CDR3 covers 16 residues. V trimming: 3 bases; J trimming: 0 bases; junction bases outside the gene matches: 0. CDR1 is SNHLY, CDR2 FYNNEI, per germline. The CDR3 DNA reads as TGTGCCAGCAGTGAGACAGGGGGCTCTGGGGCCAACGTCCTGACTTTC. It translates to CASSETGGSGANVLTF. Full variable domain (missing parts from reference TRBV2 and TRBJ2-6): EPEVTQTPSHQVTQMGQEVILRCVPISNHLYFYWYRQILGQKVEFLVSFYNNEISEKSEIFDDQFSVERPDGSNFTLKIRSTKLEDSAMYFCASSETGGSGANVLTFGAGSRLTVL.

This clonotype has just a few counts. The chain joins TRBV12-5 to TRBJ1-1, with D perhaps matching TRBD1 (5 bases). The CDR3 runs 13 residues. Trimming removed 8 bases at V and 0 bases at J, with 10 bases between. The V gene's germline CDR1 is LGHNT and CDR2 FRNRAP. The CDR3 is CASRQFMNTEAFF. Written as DNA, the CDR3 is TGTGCTAGTCGACAGTTCATGAACACTGAAGCTTTCTTT.

This clonotype was observed at least ten times. The chain links TRBV29-1 to TRBJ2-7; D gene uncertain. The V gene lost 7 bases and the J gene lost 2 bases, with 9 bases spanning the gap. The germline V gene encodes CDR1 SQVTM and CDR2 ANQGSEA. This CDR3 is 11 amino acids long. CDR3 bases: TGCAGCGACCGTCCTACCTACGAGCAGTACTTC. Protein: CSDRPTYEQYF.

This chain joins TRBV4-2 and TRBJ2-7, with D perhaps matching TRBD1 or TRBD2 (5 bases each). Trimming cost V 4 bases and J 0 bases, with 19 bases left between them. Germline values: CDR1 LGHNA, CDR2 YNFKEQ. This CDR3 has 17 residues. In nucleotides, the CDR3 is TGTGCCAGCAGCCTCGACAGCATTGGACTCCCCTCCTACGAGCAGTACTTC. Amino acids: CASSLDSIGLPSYEQYF.

This clonotype was recorded at least ten times. The J gene is TRBJ2-5, the V gene TRBV7-2; possibly TRBD2 for D (5 bases). The CDR3 totals 14 residues. V dropped 1 base and J dropped 5 bases, with 11 bases sitting between them. Germline V CDR1 and CDR2: SGHTA, FQGNSA. The CDR3 spells CASSLVPRRETQYF. CDR3 coding DNA: TGTGCCAGCAGCTTAGTACCCAGGAGGGAGACCCAGTACTTC.

This clonotype was recorded at least ten times. The V gene is TRBV15, the J gene TRBJ2-3; D might be TRBD1 or TRBD2, each matching 6 bases. CDR3 size: 15 residues. CDR1 is LNHNV and CDR2 is YYDKDF in the germline V gene (reference sequence). Trimming removed 5 bases at V and 4 bases at J, with 16 bases between. The CDR3 reads CATSSRSGGADTQYF. The CDR3 DNA reads as TGTGCCACCAGCTCCCGGTCCGGGGGCGCAGATACGCAGTATTTT. Combining the CDR3 with reference TRBV15 and TRBJ2-3 gives the whole variable domain DAMVIQNPRYQVTQFGKPVTLSCSQTLNHNVMYWYQQKSSQAPKLLFHYYDKDFNNEADTPDNFQSRRPNTSFCFLDIRSPGLGDTAMYLCATSSRSGGADTQYFGPGTRLTVL.

This clonotype was seen only a few times. The V gene is TRBV7-2, the J gene TRBJ2-5; 10 bases match TRBD1. V lost 5 bases and J lost 4; bases outside the gene matches: 7. The CDR3 runs to 15 residues. Germline V gene data show CDR1 as SGHTA and CDR2 as FQGNSA. The DNA of the CDR3 is TGTGCCAGCAGCCCCGACAGGGGGCTTGGAGAGACCCAGTACTTC. Translated: CASSPDRGLGETQYF.